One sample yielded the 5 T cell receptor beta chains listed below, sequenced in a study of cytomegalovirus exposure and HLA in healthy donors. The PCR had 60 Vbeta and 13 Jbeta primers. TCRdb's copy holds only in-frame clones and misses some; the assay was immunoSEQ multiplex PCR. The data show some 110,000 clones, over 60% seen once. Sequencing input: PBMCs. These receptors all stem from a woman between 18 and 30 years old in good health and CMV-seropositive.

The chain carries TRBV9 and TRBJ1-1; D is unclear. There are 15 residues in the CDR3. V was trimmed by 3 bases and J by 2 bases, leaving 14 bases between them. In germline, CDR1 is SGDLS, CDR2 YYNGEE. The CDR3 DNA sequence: TGTGCCAGCAGCGCATCCGCGGTCGGAAACACTGAAGCTTTCTTT. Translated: CASSASAVGNTEAFF.

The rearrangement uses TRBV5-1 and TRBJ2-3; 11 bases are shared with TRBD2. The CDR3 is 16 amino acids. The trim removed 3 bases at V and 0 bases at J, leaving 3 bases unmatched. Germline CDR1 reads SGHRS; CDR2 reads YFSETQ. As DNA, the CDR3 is TGCGCCAGCAGCTCCGGACTAGCGGGCAGCACAGATACGCAGTATTTT. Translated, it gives CASSSGLAGSTDTQYF.

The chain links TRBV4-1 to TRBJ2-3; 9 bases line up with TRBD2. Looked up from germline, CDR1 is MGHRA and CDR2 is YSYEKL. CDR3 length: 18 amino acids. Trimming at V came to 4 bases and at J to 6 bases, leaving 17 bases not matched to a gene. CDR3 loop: CASSPRASGMPSIDTQYF. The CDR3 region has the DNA TGCGCCAGCAGCCCCCGGGCTAGCGGGATGCCTAGCATCGATACGCAGTATTTT.

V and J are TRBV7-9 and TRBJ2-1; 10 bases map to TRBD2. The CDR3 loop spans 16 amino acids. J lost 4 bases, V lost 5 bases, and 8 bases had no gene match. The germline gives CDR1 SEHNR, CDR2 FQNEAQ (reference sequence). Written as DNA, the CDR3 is TGTGCCAGCAGCCCCCAAATAGCGGGAGGATACAATGAGCAGTTCTTC. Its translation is CASSPQIAGGYNEQFF.

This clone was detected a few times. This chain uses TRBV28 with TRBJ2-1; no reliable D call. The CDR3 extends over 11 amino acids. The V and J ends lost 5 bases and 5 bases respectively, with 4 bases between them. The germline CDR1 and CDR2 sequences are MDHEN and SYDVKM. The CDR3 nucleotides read TGTGCCAGCAGTCCGGACAATGAGCAGTTCTTC. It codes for CASSPDNEQFF.